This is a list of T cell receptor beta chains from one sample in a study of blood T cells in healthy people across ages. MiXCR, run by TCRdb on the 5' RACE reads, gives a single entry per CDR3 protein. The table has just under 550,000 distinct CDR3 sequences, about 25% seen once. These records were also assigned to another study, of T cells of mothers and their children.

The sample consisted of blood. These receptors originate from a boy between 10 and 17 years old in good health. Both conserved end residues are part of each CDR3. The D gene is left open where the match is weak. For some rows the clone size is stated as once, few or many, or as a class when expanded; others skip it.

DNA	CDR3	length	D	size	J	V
TGTGCCACCAGTGATTCGCTCAGTAGCACAGATACGCAGTATTTT	CATSDSLSSTDTQYF	15	-	-	TRBJ2-3	TRBV24-1
TGTGCCAGCAGCGGGACTAGTGTGGGGGGCCTCAGGTCCTACAATGAGCAGTTCTTC	CASSGTSVGGLRSYNEQFF	19	TRBD2	few	TRBJ2-1	TRBV7-3
TGTGCCAGCAGCGCCCCGGGGGAACGGGATAGGAATGAGCAGTTCTTC	CASSAPGERDRNEQFF	16	-	-	TRBJ2-1	TRBV7-2
TGTGCCACCAGTGATTCCACAAACAGGACCGGCTACACCTTC	CATSDSTNRTGYTF	14	-	-	TRBJ1-2	TRBV24-1
TGTGCCAGCAGCTTAGAAGGCAGGGGAGGGGAAAAACTGTTTTTT	CASSLEGRGGEKLFF	15	-	-	TRBJ1-4	TRBV7-2
TGTGCCAGCAGTTTACCCGGGCAGGGGGGTTTCGCAGATACGCAGTATTTT	CASSLPGQGGFADTQYF	17	-	few	TRBJ2-3	TRBV28
TGTGCCAGCCATCACGGGGGGACTCGACGCACAGATACGCAGTATTTT	CASHHGGTRRTDTQYF	16	TRBD2	-	TRBJ2-3	TRBV6-6
TGCAGTGCCCACAACCGGGAAAATACGCAGTATTTT	CSAHNRENTQYF	12	-	few	TRBJ2-3	TRBV20-1
TGTGCCAGCAGCTCCCCCGAGGGAGCGGGAGGCTACGAGCAGTACTTC	CASSSPEGAGGYEQYF	16	TRBD2	-	TRBJ2-7	TRBV7-9
TGTGCCAGCAGCCGAGGACAGGGGAGTTCTAATGAAAAACTGTTTTTT	CASSRGQGSSNEKLFF	16	TRBD1	-	TRBJ1-4	TRBV11-2
TGCGCCAGCAGCTTGGGAGACAGTGCAACTAATGAAAAACTGTTTTTT	CASSLGDSATNEKLFF	16	-	-	TRBJ1-4	TRBV5-1
TGTGCCAGCAGCGTCGGCGGGATAGGGGATGAGCAGTTCTTC	CASSVGGIGDEQFF	14	-	few	TRBJ2-1	TRBV9
TGTGCCAGCAGCGCCCCGGGACAGAAGAAATTC	CASSAPGQKKF	11	TRBD1	-	TRBJ2-5	TRBV9
TGCGCCAGCAGCCAACTGTTGCGGGGCGGCTACAATGAGCAGTTCTTC	CASSQLLRGGYNEQFF	16	-	few	TRBJ2-1	TRBV4-3
TGTGCCTGGAGTGTAGGATCAGGGGGGTTGCGAGAGACCCAGTACTTC	CAWSVGSGGLRETQYF	16	-	few	TRBJ2-5	TRBV30
TGTGCCAGCAGCCAAGAAGAAACGGCGAGCGGAAATGCCTACGAGCAGTACTTC	CASSQEETASGNAYEQYF	18	-	few	TRBJ2-7	TRBV4-2
TGTGCCAGCGCAACCGGACTAGCGGGAGGGCCCCATAAGACCCAGTACTTC	CASATGLAGGPHKTQYF	17	TRBD2	few	TRBJ2-5	TRBV27
TGCGCCAGCAGCCAAGATCGGCCTCCCGGCCCCGTTAATTCACCCCTCCACTTT	CASSQDRPPGPVNSPLHF	18	-	-	TRBJ1-6	TRBV4-1
TGTGCCAGCAGCATTAACTTAGCGGGAGGGATGAGCCGTGAGCAGTTCTTC	CASSINLAGGMSREQFF	17	TRBD2	-	TRBJ2-1	TRBV7-2
TGTGCCAGCAGTTGGGGGGGGGGCACAGATACGCAGTATTTT	CASSWGGGTDTQYF	14	TRBD2	-	TRBJ2-3	TRBV27
TGCGCCAGCAGCGATGGACAGGGTGAAACTGAAGCTTTCTTT	CASSDGQGETEAFF	14	TRBD1	-	TRBJ1-1	TRBV5-1
TGCAGTGTAATCAGCGGGAGGATTATAAATGAGCAGTTCTTC	CSVISGRIINEQFF	14	TRBD2	few	TRBJ2-1	TRBV20-1
TGTGCCAGCAGCCCTCGAGCGTACACCGGGGAGCTGTTTTTT	CASSPRAYTGELFF	14	-	many	TRBJ2-2	TRBV7-9
TGTGCCAGCAGCTTGGCCCCCACTAGCGGGGGTACGAATGAGCAGTTCTTC	CASSLAPTSGGTNEQFF	17	TRBD2	-	TRBJ2-1	TRBV5-5
TGCAGTGCTAAAAGACCCAGGGGGCAGGGCACAGATACGCAGTATTTT	CSAKRPRGQGTDTQYF	16	TRBD1	-	TRBJ2-3	TRBV20-1
TGTGCCAGCAGCTCCCGAGGGGCCCTGAGCTCCTACGAGCAGTACTTC	CASSSRGALSSYEQYF	16	-	few	TRBJ2-7	TRBV7-8
TGCAGTGCTAGAGGCGGGGCGAGTCATCAGCCCCAGCATTTT	CSARGGASHQPQHF	14	-	-	TRBJ1-5	TRBV20-1
TGTGCCAGCAGTGTCGAAGGTGGAGGGGTTTTCTTT	CASSVEGGGVFF	12	-	many	TRBJ1-1	TRBV2
TGTGCCAGCAGACTCATGAACACTGAAGCTTTCTTT	CASRLMNTEAFF	12	-	few	TRBJ1-1	TRBV7-9
TGTGCCAGCGGTTCTGGGAGACAAGAGACCCAGTACTTC	CASGSGRQETQYF	13	-	-	TRBJ2-5	TRBV27
TGTGCCAGCAGCTTAGTAGAGGGCCGGAACATTCAGTACTTC	CASSLVEGRNIQYF	14	-	-	TRBJ2-4	TRBV7-9
TGTGCCACCAGAAAAGGGACAGGGGGGAATGAAAAACTGTTTTTT	CATRKGTGGNEKLFF	15	TRBD1	-	TRBJ1-4	TRBV12-3/TRBV12-4
TGTGCCAGCAGTCCCCCGGACTCAGAGATCGAGCAGTACTTC	CASSPPDSEIEQYF	14	-	-	TRBJ2-7	TRBV12-3/TRBV12-4
TGTACCACCAGTGATCTCAGTCTTGGGAATGAGCAGTTCTTC	CTTSDLSLGNEQFF	14	-	-	TRBJ2-1	TRBV24-1
TGTGCCAGCAGTTCCGGGAGGGGACAGGGAGACACCGGGGAGCTGTTTTTT	CASSSGRGQGDTGELFF	17	-	few	TRBJ2-2	TRBV12-3/TRBV12-4
TGTGCCAGCAGCGATGACGGACATAGCAATCAGCCCCAGCATTTT	CASSDDGHSNQPQHF	15	-	-	TRBJ1-5	TRBV7-9
TGTGCCAGCTCACCCGTGAAGGGGGGGCATGAGCAGTTCTTC	CASSPVKGGHEQFF	14	-	-	TRBJ2-1	TRBV18
TGTGCCAGCAGTTTCCTAGAGCGGGGAAATGAGCAGTTCTTC	CASSFLERGNEQFF	14	TRBD2	-	TRBJ2-1	TRBV12-3/TRBV12-4
TGTGCCAGTACCGACTGGGGTACGGGTGCGAAGGAGCAGTACTTC	CASTDWGTGAKEQYF	15	-	-	TRBJ2-7	TRBV19
TGTGCCAGCAGCGTTTTGGCAGGGACCGGGGAGCTGTTTTTT	CASSVLAGTGELFF	14	-	-	TRBJ2-2	TRBV9
TGTGCCACCTCGACTAGCGGTACATTCAATGAGCAGTTCTTC	CATSTSGTFNEQFF	14	TRBD2	few	TRBJ2-1	TRBV28
TGTGCCAGTAGACCAAACCGGGACACTTATTCACCCCTCCACTTT	CASRPNRDTYSPLHF	15	-	-	TRBJ1-6	TRBV19
TGTGCCAGCAGCTCAACACAATCACAGCCCCAGCATTTT	CASSSTQSQPQHF	13	-	-	TRBJ1-5	TRBV7-2
TGTGCCATGCTGAACCGGCTTCACATTCAGTACTTC	CAMLNRLHIQYF	12	-	few	TRBJ2-4	TRBV18
TGCGCCAGCAGCTTGGATGGGGGTCCCTACTACAATGAGCAGTTCTTC	CASSLDGGPYYNEQFF	16	-	-	TRBJ2-1	TRBV5-1
TGCAGTGCTAGGAATGGGGGATCTGCTAATTCACCCCTCCACTTT	CSARNGGSANSPLHF	15	-	-	TRBJ1-6	TRBV20-1